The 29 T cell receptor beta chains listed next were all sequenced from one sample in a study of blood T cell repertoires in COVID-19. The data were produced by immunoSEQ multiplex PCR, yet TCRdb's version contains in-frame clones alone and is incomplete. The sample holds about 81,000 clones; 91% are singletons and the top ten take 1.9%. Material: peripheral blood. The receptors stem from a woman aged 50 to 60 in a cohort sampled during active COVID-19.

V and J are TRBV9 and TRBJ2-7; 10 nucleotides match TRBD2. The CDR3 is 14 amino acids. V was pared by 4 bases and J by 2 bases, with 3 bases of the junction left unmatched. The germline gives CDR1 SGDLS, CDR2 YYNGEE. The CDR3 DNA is TGTGCCAGCAGCAGGGGACTAGCGACCTACGAGCAGTACTTC. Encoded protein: CASSRGLATYEQYF.

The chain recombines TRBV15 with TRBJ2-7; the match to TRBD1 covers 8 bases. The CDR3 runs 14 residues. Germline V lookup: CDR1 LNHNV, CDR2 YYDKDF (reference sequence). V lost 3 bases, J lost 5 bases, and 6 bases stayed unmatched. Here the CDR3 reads CATSRGRGLNEQYF. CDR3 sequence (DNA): TGTGCCACCAGCAGGGGCAGGGGGCTCAACGAGCAGTACTTC.

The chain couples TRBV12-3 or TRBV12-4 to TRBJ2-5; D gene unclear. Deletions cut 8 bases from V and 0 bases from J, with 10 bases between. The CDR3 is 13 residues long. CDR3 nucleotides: TGTGCCAGCGTTGACACAGACCAAGAGACCCAGTACTTC. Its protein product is CASVDTDQETQYF.

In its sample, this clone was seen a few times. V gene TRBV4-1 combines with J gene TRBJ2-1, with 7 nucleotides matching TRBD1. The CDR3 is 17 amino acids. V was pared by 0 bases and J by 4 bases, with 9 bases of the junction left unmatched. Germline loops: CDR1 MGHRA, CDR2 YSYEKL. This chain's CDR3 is CASSQEFRGGQYNEQFF. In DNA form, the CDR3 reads TGCGCCAGCAGCCAAGAATTCAGAGGGGGACAGTACAATGAGCAGTTCTTC.

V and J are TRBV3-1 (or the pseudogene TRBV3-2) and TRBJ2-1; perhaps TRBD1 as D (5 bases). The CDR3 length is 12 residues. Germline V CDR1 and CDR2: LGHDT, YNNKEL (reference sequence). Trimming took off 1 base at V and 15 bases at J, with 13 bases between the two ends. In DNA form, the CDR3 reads TGTGCCAGCAGCCAAGGACAGAATCGTCTGTTCTTC. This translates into CASSQGQNRLFF.

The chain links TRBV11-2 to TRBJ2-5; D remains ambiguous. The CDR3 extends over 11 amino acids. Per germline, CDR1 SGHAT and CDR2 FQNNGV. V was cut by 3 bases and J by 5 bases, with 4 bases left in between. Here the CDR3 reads CASSFLETQYF. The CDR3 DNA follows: TGTGCCAGCAGCTTTCTGGAGACCCAGTACTTC.

CDR3 nucleotide sequence: TGTGCCAGCAGTTACGCCGGGGCTAATGAAAAACTGTTTTTT. This sequence encodes CASSYAGANEKLFF. The V gene is TRBV27, the J gene TRBJ1-4; D not resolved. With 4 bases removed from V and 3 bases from J, the gap between germline ends came to 9 bases. This CDR3 region has 14 residues. CDR1 and CDR2 (germline): MNHEY, SMNVEV (reference sequence).

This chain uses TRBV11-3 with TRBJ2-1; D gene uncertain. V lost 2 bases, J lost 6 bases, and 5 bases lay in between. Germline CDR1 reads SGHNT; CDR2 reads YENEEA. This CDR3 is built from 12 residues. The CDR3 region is CASSLSLNEQFF. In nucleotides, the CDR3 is TGTGCCAGCAGCTTATCCCTCAATGAGCAGTTCTTC.

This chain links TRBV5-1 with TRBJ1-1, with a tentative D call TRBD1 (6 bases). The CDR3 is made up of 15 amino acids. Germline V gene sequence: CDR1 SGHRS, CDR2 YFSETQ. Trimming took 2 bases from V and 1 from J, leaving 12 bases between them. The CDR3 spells CASSFPGQTNTEAFF. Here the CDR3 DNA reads TGCGCCAGCAGCTTCCCGGGACAAACGAACACTGAAGCTTTCTTT.

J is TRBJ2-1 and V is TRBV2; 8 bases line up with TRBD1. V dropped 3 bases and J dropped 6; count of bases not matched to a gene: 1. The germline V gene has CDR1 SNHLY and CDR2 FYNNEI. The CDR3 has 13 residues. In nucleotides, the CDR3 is TGTGCCAGCAGTGATACAGGGGGCAATGAGCAGTTCTTC. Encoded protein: CASSDTGGNEQFF.

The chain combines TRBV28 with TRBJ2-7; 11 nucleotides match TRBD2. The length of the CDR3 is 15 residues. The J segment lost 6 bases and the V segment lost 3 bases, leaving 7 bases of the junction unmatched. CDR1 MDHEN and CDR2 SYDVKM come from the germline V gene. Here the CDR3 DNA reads TGTGCCAGCAGTTTTCCCCTAGCGGGAGGCGGCGAGCAGTACTTC. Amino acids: CASSFPLAGGGEQYF. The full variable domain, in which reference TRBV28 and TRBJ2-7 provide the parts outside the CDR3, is DVKVTQSSRYLVKRTGEKVFLECVQDMDHENMFWYRQDPGLGLRLIYFSYDVKMKEKGDIPEGYSVSREKKERFSLILESASTNQTSMYLCASSFPLAGGGEQYFGPGTRLTVT.

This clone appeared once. The CDR3 region is CAISDPGTSADTQYF. DNA for the CDR3: TGTGCCATCAGTGATCCTGGCACTAGCGCAGATACGCAGTATTTT. The V call is TRBV10-3, the J call TRBJ2-3; 7 bases align to TRBD2. Germline V lookup: CDR1 ENHRY, CDR2 SYGVKD. J gave up 4 bases and V 3 bases, and 7 bases lay outside the gene matches. CDR3 length: 15 residues.

The CDR3 DNA sequence: TGTGCCAGCAGGGAGACAGGGGGCGCTGGCTACACCTTC. This gives the protein CASRETGGAGYTF. V and J are TRBV12-3 or TRBV12-4 and TRBJ1-2; 10 bases are a match to TRBD1. J was trimmed by 7 bases and V by 6 bases; bases with no gene match: 5. This CDR3 is 13 amino acids long.

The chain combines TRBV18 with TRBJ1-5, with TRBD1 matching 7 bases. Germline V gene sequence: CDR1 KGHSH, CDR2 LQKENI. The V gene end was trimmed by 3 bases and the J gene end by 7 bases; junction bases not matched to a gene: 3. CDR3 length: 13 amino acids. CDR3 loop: CASSPGQRQPQHF. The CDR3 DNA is TGTGCCAGCTCACCGGGACAGAGGCAGCCCCAGCATTTT.

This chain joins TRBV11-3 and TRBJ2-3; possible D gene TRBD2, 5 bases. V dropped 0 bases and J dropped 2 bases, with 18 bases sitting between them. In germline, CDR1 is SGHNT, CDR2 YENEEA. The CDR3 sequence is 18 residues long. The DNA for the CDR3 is TGTGCCAGCAGCTTAGACCCGGCGGGCCTGTTGCCCACAGATACGCAGTATTTT. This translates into CASSLDPAGLLPTDTQYF.

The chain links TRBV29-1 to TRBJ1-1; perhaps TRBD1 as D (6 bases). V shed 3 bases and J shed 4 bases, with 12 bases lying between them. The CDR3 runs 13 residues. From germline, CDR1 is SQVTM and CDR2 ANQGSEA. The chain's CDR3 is CSVDSGRGTEAFF. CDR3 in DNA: TGCAGCGTTGATTCGGGCAGGGGCACTGAAGCTTTCTTT.

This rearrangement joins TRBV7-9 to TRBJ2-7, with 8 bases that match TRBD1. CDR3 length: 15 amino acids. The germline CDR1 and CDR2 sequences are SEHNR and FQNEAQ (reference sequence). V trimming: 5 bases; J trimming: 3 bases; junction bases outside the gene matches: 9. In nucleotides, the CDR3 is TGTGCCAGCAGCAGAGGACAGGGAGGTTTCTACGAGCAGTACTTC. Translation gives CASSRGQGGFYEQYF.

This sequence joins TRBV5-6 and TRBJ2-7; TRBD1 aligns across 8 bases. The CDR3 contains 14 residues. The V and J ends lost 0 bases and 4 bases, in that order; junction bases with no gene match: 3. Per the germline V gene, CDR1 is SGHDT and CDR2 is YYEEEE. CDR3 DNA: TGTGCCAGCAGCTTGGGGACAGGGCCATACGAGCAGTACTTC. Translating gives CASSLGTGPYEQYF.

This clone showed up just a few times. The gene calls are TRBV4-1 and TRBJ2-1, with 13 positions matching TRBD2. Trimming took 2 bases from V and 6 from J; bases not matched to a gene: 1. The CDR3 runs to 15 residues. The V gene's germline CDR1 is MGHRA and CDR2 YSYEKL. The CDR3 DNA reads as TGCGCCAGCAGCCAAAGACTAGCGGGAGGCAATGAGCAGTTCTTC. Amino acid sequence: CASSQRLAGGNEQFF.

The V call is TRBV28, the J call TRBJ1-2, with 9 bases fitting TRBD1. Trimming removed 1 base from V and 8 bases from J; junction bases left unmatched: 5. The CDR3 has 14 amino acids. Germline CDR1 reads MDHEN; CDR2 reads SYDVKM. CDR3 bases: TGTGCCAGCAGTTTATCTCGGACAGGGGTGGGCTACACCTTC. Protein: CASSLSRTGVGYTF.

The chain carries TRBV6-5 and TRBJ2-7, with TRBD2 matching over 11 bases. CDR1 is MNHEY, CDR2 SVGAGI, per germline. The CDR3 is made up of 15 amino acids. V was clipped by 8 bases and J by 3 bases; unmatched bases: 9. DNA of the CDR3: TGTGCCAGCCTCATCGCCGGGACTAGCGGCTACGAGCAGTACTTC. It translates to CASLIAGTSGYEQYF.

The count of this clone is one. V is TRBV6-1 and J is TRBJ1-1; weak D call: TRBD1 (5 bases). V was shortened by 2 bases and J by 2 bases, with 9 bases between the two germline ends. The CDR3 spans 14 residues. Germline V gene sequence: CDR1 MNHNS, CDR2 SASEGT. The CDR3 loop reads CASSELRGNTEAFF. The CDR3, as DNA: TGTGCCAGCAGTGAATTAAGGGGAAACACTGAAGCTTTCTTT.

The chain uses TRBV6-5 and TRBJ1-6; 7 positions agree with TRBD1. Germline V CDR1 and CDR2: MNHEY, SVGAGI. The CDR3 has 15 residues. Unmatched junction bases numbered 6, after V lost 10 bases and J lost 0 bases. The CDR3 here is CATGGDSSYNSPLHF. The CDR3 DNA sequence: TGTGCCACGGGGGGGGACAGCTCCTATAATTCACCCCTCCACTTT.

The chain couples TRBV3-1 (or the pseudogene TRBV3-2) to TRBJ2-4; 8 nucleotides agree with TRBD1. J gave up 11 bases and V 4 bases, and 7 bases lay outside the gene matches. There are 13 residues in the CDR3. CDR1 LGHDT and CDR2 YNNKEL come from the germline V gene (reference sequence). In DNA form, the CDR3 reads TGTGCCAGCAGCCCCACGACAGGGGCCGTTCAGTACTTC. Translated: CASSPTTGAVQYF.

The CDR3 coding sequence is TGTGCCAGCAGCCAGAGGACAGTTAGATACGAGCAGTACTTC. Translating it yields CASSQRTVRYEQYF. This chain links TRBV5-6 with TRBJ2-7, with a weak D call TRBD1 (6 bases). CDR1 is SGHDT, CDR2 YYEEEE, per germline. The CDR3 runs 14 residues. V dropped 4 bases and J dropped 4 bases, with 15 bases sitting between them. The variable domain in full, completed from reference TRBV5-6 and TRBJ2-7, reads DAGVTQSPTHLIKTRGQQVTLRCSPKSGHDTVSWYQQALGQGPQFIFQYYEEEERQRGNFPDRFSGHQFPNYSSELNVNALLLGDSALYLCASSQRTVRYEQYFGPGTRLTVT.

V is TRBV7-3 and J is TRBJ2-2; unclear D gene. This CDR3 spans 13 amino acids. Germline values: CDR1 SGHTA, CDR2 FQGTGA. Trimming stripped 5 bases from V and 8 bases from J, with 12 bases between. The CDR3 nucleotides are TGTGCCAGCAGCCTGTCTCCTGTGGGGGAGCTGTTTTTT. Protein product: CASSLSPVGELFF.

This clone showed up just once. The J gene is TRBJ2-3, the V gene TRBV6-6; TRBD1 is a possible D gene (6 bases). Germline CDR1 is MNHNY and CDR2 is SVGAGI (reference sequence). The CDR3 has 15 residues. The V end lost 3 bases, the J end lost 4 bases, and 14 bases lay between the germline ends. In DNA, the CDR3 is TGTGCCAGCAGTTATCAGGGGTCCGGGGCAGATACGCAGTATTTT. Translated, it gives CASSYQGSGADTQYF.

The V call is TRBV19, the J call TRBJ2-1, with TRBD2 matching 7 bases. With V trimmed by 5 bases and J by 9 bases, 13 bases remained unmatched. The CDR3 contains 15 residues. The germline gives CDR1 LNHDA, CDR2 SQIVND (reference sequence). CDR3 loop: CASSSESGTMSEQFF. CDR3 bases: TGTGCCAGTAGTTCCGAATCCGGGACTATGAGTGAGCAGTTCTTC.

The CDR3 sequence is CASSQDSGSAYEQYF. In DNA form, the CDR3 reads TGCGCCAGCAGCCAAGATAGCGGGAGCGCTTACGAGCAGTACTTC. The chain joins TRBV4-1 to TRBJ2-7; 9 nucleotides match TRBD2. Unmatched junction bases numbered 4, after V lost 0 bases and J lost 4 bases. CDR1 and CDR2 from the germline V gene are MGHRA and YSYEKL. This CDR3 contains 15 residues.